This T cell receptor beta chain stems from a study of radiotherapy plus CTLA-4 blockade in lung cancer. Study information: 15% to 20% of patients responded objectively, and roughly 31% achieved disease control.

Germline V lookup: CDR1 MNHEY, CDR2 SMNVEV (reference sequence). The CDR3 loop spans 13 amino acids. Trimming took off 5 bases at V and 2 bases at J, with 10 bases between the two ends. Here immunoSEQ multiplex PCR was the method, and the copy in TCRdb shows in-frame clones only, minus some. The sample lists roughly 66,000 clones, approximately 80% occurring once. This sequence joins TRBV27 and TRBJ2-7; D might be TRBD1 (5 bases). The sample was peripheral blood, taken from a patient treated with radiotherapy plus ipilimumab. The sequence was obtained from a human donor with non-small cell lung cancer who had a partial response to radiotherapy plus ipilimumab. CDR3 protein: CASSPQGPYEQYF. The CDR3 DNA is TGTGCCAGCAGTCCTCAGGGTCCCTACGAGCAGTACTTC.